Listed below are T cell receptor beta chains from one sample, sequenced in a study of T cell responses to AZD1222 COVID-19 vaccine. Sequencing used immunoSEQ multiplex PCR; TCRdb keeps in-frame clones, though not all of them. The sample yields around 130,000 clones, around 89% seen once. The sequences come from peripheral blood, collected on day 0 of AZD1222 vaccination. The receptors derive from an adult in good health. Both conserved end residues are part of each CDR3. Clone size is stated in some rows and not others, as once, few, many or a class when expanded.

V gene,clone size,CDR3 protein
TRBV6-6,NA,CASSRTTGPVDSPLHF
TRBV3-1/TRBV3-2,once,CASGIRVKTPEQFF
TRBV12-3/TRBV12-4,NA,CAITGGLGYGYTF
TRBV18,NA,CASSPSGASQPQHF
TRBV18,NA,CASEETEPKMGADTQYF
TRBV9,once,CASSVAAGGYQETQYF
TRBV4-1,NA,CASSHPTRLNSGNTIYF
TRBV7-9,NA,CASSFLDTGELFF
TRBV2,NA,CASSRETLGEKLFF
TRBV25-1,NA,CASSRGEGLLTSTDTQYF
TRBV4-3,NA,CASSAHRLALYNEQFF
TRBV5-6,NA,CASSLRRTGRNTEAFF
TRBV4-1,NA,CASSPRGRRTGNEQFF
TRBV6-6,NA,CASSYLAGVNQPQHF
TRBV19,NA,CASSLGAGTEAFF
TRBV4-3,NA,CASSQEKARFYEQYF
TRBV6-6,NA,CASRSGQGYGYTF
TRBV7-9,NA,CASSLGLGEQFF
TRBV6-2/TRBV6-3,NA,CASSTHGYEQYF
TRBV27,NA,CASRKFTGELFF
TRBV2,NA,CASSGLTQETQYF
TRBV2,once,CASRSDTQYF
TRBV20-1,NA,CSASTLSERRGVRTEAFF
TRBV5-4,NA,CASSSQTGVKNIQYF
TRBV5-8,NA,CASSRWKGPNTEAFF
TRBV5-1,NA,CASSLVAGGPPNGEQFF
TRBV13,NA,CASSAVGLAGVTDTQYF